These T cell receptor beta chains were read from a single sample in a study of early T cells in non-severe SARS-CoV-2 infection. Via MiXCR, TCRdb re-called the 5' RACE reads, giving one row per CDR3 protein. This table holds around 35,000 distinct CDR3 sequences, roughly 5.9% found once. The sample consisted of whole blood. These receptors were obtained from an adult who was a healthcare worker with PCR-confirmed SARS-CoV-2 infection or an uninfected control (not recorded which). Each CDR3 is given with its conserved first and last residue. A D gene is named only where the DNA matches it firmly. Size tells how often a clone was seen (once, few, many) or the class of an expanded clone, and some rows leave it out.

clone_size j_call cdr3_length v_call d_call cdr3_nt cdr3_aa
many TRBJ2-7 16 TRBV5-1 TRBD1 TGCGCCAGCAGCTTGAGACAGGGGCGGGAAGCCTACGAGCAGTACTTC CASSLRQGREAYEQYF
many TRBJ1-5 14 TRBV5-1 TRBD1 TGCGCCAGCAGCTTAACAGGGGACAATCAGCCCCAGCATTTT CASSLTGDNQPQHF
few TRBJ2-7 15 TRBV11-2 TRBD1 TGTGCCAGCAGTTTGGGGACAGGTGGTCCTTACGAGCAGTACTTC CASSLGTGGPYEQYF
many TRBJ2-2 18 TRBV5-1 - TGCGCCAGCAGCCTACCGGGACCGAAGGCGATGGACACCGGGGAGCTGTTTTTT CASSLPGPKAMDTGELFF
many TRBJ1-1 14 TRBV18 - TGTGCCAGCTCACCAGAAGGACTGAACACTGAAGCTTTCTTT CASSPEGLNTEAFF
many TRBJ2-6 17 TRBV21-1 - - CASSKVPWGPGANVLTF
many TRBJ2-2 13 TRBV10-3 - TGTGCCATCAGTGAAACTCAGGGTGGGGAGCTGTTTTTT CAISETQGGELFF
many TRBJ2-7 12 TRBV12-3/TRBV12-4 - TGTGCCAGCAGTTCCAACAGCTACGAGCAGTACTTC CASSSNSYEQYF
many TRBJ2-5 13 TRBV12-3/TRBV12-4 - TGTGCCATCCCCCCAGAGGGGCAAGAGACCCAGTACTTC CAIPPEGQETQYF
many TRBJ2-5 18 TRBV11-2 TRBD1 TGTGCCAGCAGCTTTCGCAGATTTACAGGGGCCTACCAAGAGACCCAGTACTTC CASSFRRFTGAYQETQYF
many TRBJ2-2 20 TRBV6-7 TRBD2 TGTGCCAGCAGTTACACGCCGTATGCGCTAGCGGGGGGAGACACCGGGGAGCTGTTTTTT CASSYTPYALAGGDTGELFF
many TRBJ2-3 16 TRBV10-3 - TGTGCCATCAGCGAGGGGCAGGGGAGAAGCACAGATACGCAGTATTTT CAISEGQGRSTDTQYF
- TRBJ2-5 14 TRBV5-1 TRBD1 TGCGCCAGCAGTCACCAGGGGGACCAAGAGACCCAGTACTTC CASSHQGDQETQYF
many TRBJ2-1 14 TRBV7-9 TRBD1 TGTGCCAGCAGCTCCGGACAGGGCCGAGATGAGCAGTTCTTC CASSSGQGRDEQFF
few TRBJ1-3 15 TRBV11-2 - TGTGCCAGCAGCCCGCTCAGGGGACCTGGAAACACCATATATTTT CASSPLRGPGNTIYF
many TRBJ1-1 14 TRBV11-3 TRBD1 TGTGCCAGCAGCTTTACCCGGACAGGGGGCATCGCTTTCTTT CASSFTRTGGIAFF
many TRBJ2-3 15 TRBV20-1 - TGCAGTGCTCGCCGGGGAGGGGGCCCCACAGATACGCAGTATTTT CSARRGGGPTDTQYF
- TRBJ2-1 15 TRBV9 TRBD2 TGTGCCAGCAGCGTAGGGACTAGGTCCTACAATGAGCAGTTCTTC CASSVGTRSYNEQFF
- TRBJ2-7 16 TRBV14 TRBD1 TGTGCCAGCAGCCAAGTTTCGGGACAGGGGGCTGTCGAGCAGTACTTC CASSQVSGQGAVEQYF
many TRBJ2-7 17 TRBV12-3/TRBV12-4 TRBD2 TGTGCCAGCAGTCCTAAACCCGGACTAGCGGTTTCCTACGAGCAGTACTTC CASSPKPGLAVSYEQYF
- TRBJ2-3 19 TRBV15 - TGTGCCACCAGCAGAGGCCCCGACAGTACGTTGAGCGTCGAGGATACGCAGTATTTT CATSRGPDSTLSVEDTQYF
- TRBJ1-4 14 TRBV12-3/TRBV12-4 TRBD1 TGTGCCAGCAGCAAGGACAGGGGGTATGGAAAACTGTTTTTT CASSKDRGYGKLFF
many TRBJ1-4 14 TRBV2 TRBD1 TGTGCCAGCAGTGTGGACAGGGTCGAAGAAAAACTGTTTTTT CASSVDRVEEKLFF
many TRBJ1-1 14 TRBV7-9 - TGTGCCAGCAGCTTAGCGAAAAGGTGGACTGAAGCTTTCTTT CASSLAKRWTEAFF
many TRBJ2-1 15 TRBV10-3 TRBD2 TGTGCCATAGCGGGGGGGCAGCGGGAGAATAATGAGCAGTTCTTC CAIAGGQRENNEQFF
- TRBJ1-2 13 TRBV7-9 - TGTGCCAGCAGCCCGACAGCCAACTATGGCTACACCTTC CASSPTANYGYTF
medium-sized TRBJ2-7 12 TRBV28 - TGTGCCAGCAGTTCCCGGCACTACGAGCAGTACTTC CASSSRHYEQYF
many TRBJ1-1 11 TRBV28 - TGTGCCAGCAGTTGGAGATCTGAAGCTTTCTTT CASSWRSEAFF
many TRBJ1-1 13 TRBV2 - TGTGCCAGTTCGAAGGGGACGAACACTGAAGCTTTCTTT CASSKGTNTEAFF
few TRBJ2-2 16 TRBV18 - TGTGCCAGCTCACCTCCGGGGGGCCCGAACACCGGGGAGCTGTTTTTT CASSPPGGPNTGELFF
few TRBJ2-3 15 TRBV20-1 TRBD2 TGCAGTGCTAGAGGCGGGACTAGCGGGAGGAATACGCAGTATTTT CSARGGTSGRNTQYF
few TRBJ2-1 16 TRBV20-1 - TGCAGTGCTTCCCCAGGGGCGGCCAGCTCCTACAATGAGCAGTTCTTC CSASPGAASSYNEQFF
many TRBJ2-3 15 TRBV6-1 - TGTGCCAGCAGTGAATCATATGTAGCCAACGTCGCGCAGTATTTT CASSESYVANVAQYF
- TRBJ2-3 14 TRBV9 - TGTGCCAGCACCGTAAGCGGAAGCACAGATACGCAGTATTTT CASTVSGSTDTQYF
many TRBJ2-1 13 TRBV2 - TGTGCCGGGAGCTGGGGGAGTTACAATGAGCAGTTCTTC CAGSWGSYNEQFF
few TRBJ1-4 12 TRBV11-2 - TGTGCCAGCAGCCACCCCCTGAACAGCATGTTTTTT CASSHPLNSMFF
large TRBJ2-1 16 TRBV9 - TGTGCCAGCAGCGTAGGTGCAGGGGAAGCCTACAATGAGCAGTTCTTC CASSVGAGEAYNEQFF
few TRBJ2-3 15 TRBV3-1 - TGTGCCAGCAGCCCCTGGGCGGGGCGGACAGATACGCAGTATTTT CASSPWAGRTDTQYF
- TRBJ2-7 16 TRBV14 TRBD1 TGTGCCAGCAGCCGAAAAAACCGGGACAGGGACTACGAGCAGTACTTC CASSRKNRDRDYEQYF
few TRBJ2-1 16 TRBV6-5 - TGTGCCAGCAGTTCACATAGAAGACTACCTTACAATGAGCAGTTCTTC CASSSHRRLPYNEQFF
- TRBJ2-7 13 TRBV11-2 - TGTGCCAGCAGCTTAGGACTAATCTGCGAGCAGTACTTC CASSLGLICEQYF
- TRBJ2-5 12 TRBV12-3/TRBV12-4 - TGTGCCAGCAGTTTGGGGAGTGAGACCCAGTACTTC CASSLGSETQYF
many TRBJ2-3 15 TRBV9 TRBD1 TGTGCCAGCAGCGTAGGTACAGGGGCCCCAGATACGCAGTATTTT CASSVGTGAPDTQYF
many TRBJ2-3 14 TRBV4-1 - TGCGCCAGCAGCCGAGGTGTTGTTACAGATACGCAGTATTTT CASSRGVVTDTQYF
few TRBJ2-1 14 TRBV19 - TGTGCCAGTACCCTCGGGGGCTCCTACAATGAGCAGTTCTTC CASTLGGSYNEQFF
few TRBJ1-4 15 TRBV4-2 - TGTGCCAGCAGCCCTGGGACCTTTGCCGGTGAAAAACTGTTTTTT CASSPGTFAGEKLFF
few TRBJ1-2 13 TRBV12-3/TRBV12-4 - TGTGCCAGCAGCCCGGGGGGGTACTATGGCTACACCTTC CASSPGGYYGYTF
many TRBJ2-1 15 TRBV7-9 TRBD2 TGTGCCAGCAGCTCCGGGGGGAGCTCCTACAATGAGCAGTTCTTC CASSSGGSSYNEQFF
many TRBJ1-4 14 TRBV5-5 - TGTGCCAGCAGCTGGGACGGCGGAAATGAAAAACTGTTTTTT CASSWDGGNEKLFF
- TRBJ1-2 12 TRBV30 - TGTGCCTGGAGTGTACGGGGGTATGGCTACACCTTC CAWSVRGYGYTF
many TRBJ1-1 14 TRBV18 TRBD1 TGTGCCAGCTCACCGGGACAGGGGAACACTGAAGCTTTCTTT CASSPGQGNTEAFF
many TRBJ1-4 15 TRBV7-2 - TGTGCCAGCAGCTTAGAGGGGAGGCGGAATGAAAAACTGTTTTTT CASSLEGRRNEKLFF
- TRBJ2-1 15 TRBV6-5 - TGTGCCAGCAAGGTTTCGGCACTAGTTAGGCGTGAGCAGTTCTTC CASKVSALVRREQFF
many TRBJ2-3 14 TRBV7-2 - TGTGCCAGCAGCTTAGAGGGTAGCCGTGGGGGTGGCTATTTT CASSLEGSRGGGYF